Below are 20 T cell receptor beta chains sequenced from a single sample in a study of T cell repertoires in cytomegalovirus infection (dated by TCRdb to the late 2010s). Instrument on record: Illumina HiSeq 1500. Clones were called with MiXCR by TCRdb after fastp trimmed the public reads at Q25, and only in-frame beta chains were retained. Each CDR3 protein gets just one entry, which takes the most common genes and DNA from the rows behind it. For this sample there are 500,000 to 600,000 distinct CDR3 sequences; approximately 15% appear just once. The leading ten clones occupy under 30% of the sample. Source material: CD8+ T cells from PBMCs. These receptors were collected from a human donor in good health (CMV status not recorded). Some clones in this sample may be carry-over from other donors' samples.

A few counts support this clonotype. The DNA for the CDR3 is TGCAGTGCTAGCCGTCCTAGCGGGGGCACAGATACGCAGTATTTT. Its translation is CSASRPSGGTDTQYF. The V call is TRBV20-1, the J call TRBJ2-3; 9 nucleotides match TRBD2. From germline, CDR1 is DFQATT and CDR2 SNEGSKA (reference sequence). The junction had 5 bases not matched to a gene; V was cut back by 3 bases and J by 1 base. This CDR3 has 15 amino acids.

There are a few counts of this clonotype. Written as DNA, the CDR3 is TGTGCCAGCAGCCGCAACCGGGACAGGGTGCTCGGCTACACCTTC. Translation: CASSRNRDRVLGYTF. This chain connects TRBV7-9 to TRBJ1-2; 9 bases are shared with TRBD1. CDR1 is SEHNR, CDR2 FQNEAQ, per germline (reference sequence). V dropped 5 bases and J dropped 8; count of bases not matched to a gene: 12. This CDR3 contains 15 residues.

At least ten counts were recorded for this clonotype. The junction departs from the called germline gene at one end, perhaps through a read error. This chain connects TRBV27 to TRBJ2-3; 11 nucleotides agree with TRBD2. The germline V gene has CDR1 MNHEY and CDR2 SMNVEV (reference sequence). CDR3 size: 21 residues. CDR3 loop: CASSLYAGLADPPSHTDTQYF. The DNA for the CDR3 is TGTGCCAGCAGCTTATATGCGGGACTAGCGGACCCTCCGTCACACACAGATACGCAGTATTTT.

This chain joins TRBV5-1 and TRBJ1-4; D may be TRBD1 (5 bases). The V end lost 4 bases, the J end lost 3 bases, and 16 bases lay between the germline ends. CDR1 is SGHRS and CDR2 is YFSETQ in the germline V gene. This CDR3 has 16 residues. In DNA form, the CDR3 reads TGCGCCAGCAGCACCCGAGGCAGGGCCCCTAATGAAAAACTGTTTTTT. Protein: CASSTRGRAPNEKLFF.

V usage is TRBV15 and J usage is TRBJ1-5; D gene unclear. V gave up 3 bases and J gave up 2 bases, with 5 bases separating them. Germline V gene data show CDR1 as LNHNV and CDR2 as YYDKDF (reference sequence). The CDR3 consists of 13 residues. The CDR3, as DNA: TGTGCCACCAGCAGTAGCCGCAATCAGCCCCAGCATTTT. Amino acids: CATSSSRNQPQHF. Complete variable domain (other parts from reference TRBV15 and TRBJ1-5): DAMVIQNPRYQVTQFGKPVTLSCSQTLNHNVMYWYQQKSSQAPKLLFHYYDKDFNNEADTPDNFQSRRPNTSFCFLDIRSPGLGDTAMYLCATSSSRNQPQHFGDGTRLSIL.

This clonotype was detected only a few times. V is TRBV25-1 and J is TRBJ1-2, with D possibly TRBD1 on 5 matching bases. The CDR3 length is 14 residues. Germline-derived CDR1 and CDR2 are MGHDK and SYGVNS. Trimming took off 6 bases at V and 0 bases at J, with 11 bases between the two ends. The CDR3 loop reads CASSLQETNYGYTF. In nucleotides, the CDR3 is TGTGCCAGCAGCCTACAGGAGACTAACTATGGCTACACCTTC.

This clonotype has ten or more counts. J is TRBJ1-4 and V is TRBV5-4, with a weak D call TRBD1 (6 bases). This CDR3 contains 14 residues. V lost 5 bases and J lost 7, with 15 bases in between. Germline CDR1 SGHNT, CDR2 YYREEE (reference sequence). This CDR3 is CASSHYDRLEKLFF. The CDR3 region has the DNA TGTGCCAGCAGTCATTATGACAGGCTTGAAAAACTGTTTTTT.

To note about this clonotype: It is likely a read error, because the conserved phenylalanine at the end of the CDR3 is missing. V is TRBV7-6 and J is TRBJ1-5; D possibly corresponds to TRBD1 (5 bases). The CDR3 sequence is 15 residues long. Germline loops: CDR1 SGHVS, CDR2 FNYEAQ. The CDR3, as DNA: TGTGCTAGCAGCTTATCTCTCAGGGAGAATCAGCCCCAGCATTAT. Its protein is CASSLSLRENQPQHY.

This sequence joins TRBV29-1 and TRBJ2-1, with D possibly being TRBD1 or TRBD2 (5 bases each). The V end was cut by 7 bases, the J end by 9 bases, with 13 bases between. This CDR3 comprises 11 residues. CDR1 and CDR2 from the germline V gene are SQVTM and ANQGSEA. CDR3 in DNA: TGCAGCGCGACCTGGGGGACTGAGCAGTTCTTC. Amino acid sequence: CSATWGTEQFF.

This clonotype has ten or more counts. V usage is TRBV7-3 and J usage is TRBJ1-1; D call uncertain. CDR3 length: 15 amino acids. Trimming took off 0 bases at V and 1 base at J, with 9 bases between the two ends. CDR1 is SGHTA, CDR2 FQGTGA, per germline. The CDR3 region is CASSLTAHGNTEAFF. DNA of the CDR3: TGTGCCAGCAGCTTAACAGCACACGGGAACACTGAAGCTTTCTTT.

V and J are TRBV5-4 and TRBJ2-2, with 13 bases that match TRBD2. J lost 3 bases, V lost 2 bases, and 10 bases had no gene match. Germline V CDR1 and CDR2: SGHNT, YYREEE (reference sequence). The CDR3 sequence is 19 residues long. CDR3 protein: CASSLRTSGREMYTGELFF. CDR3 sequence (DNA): TGTGCCAGCAGCTTAAGAACTAGCGGGAGGGAAATGTACACCGGGGAGCTGTTTTTT.

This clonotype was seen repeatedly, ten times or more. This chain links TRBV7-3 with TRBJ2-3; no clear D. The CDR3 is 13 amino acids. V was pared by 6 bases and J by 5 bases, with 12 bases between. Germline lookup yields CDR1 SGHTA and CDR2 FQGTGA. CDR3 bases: TGTGCCAGCAGTTCAAATGGGTTAGATACGCAGTATTTT. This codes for CASSSNGLDTQYF.

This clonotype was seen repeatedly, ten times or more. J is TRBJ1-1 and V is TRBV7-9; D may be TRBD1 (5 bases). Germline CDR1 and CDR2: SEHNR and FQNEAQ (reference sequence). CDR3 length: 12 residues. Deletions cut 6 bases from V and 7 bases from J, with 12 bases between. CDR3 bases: TGTGCCAGCAGGGACATTGGAGGTGAAGCTTTCTTT. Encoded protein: CASRDIGGEAFF.

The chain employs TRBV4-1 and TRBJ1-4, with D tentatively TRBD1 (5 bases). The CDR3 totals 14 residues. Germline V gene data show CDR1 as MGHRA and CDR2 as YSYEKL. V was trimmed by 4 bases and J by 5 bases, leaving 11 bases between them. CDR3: CASSLDSLNEKLFF. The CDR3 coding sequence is TGCGCCAGCAGCCTTGACAGCCTGAATGAAAAACTGTTTTTT.

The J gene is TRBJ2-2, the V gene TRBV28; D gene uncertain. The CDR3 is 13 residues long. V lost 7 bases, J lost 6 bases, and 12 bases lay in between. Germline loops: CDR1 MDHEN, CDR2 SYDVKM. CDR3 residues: CASTITAAGELFF. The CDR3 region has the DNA TGTGCCAGCACCATAACTGCGGCCGGGGAGCTGTTTTTT.

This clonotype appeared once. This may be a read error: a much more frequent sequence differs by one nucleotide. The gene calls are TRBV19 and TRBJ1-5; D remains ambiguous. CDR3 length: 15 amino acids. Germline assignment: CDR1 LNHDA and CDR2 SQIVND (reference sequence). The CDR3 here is CASSMERVSNQPQDF. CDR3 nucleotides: TGTGCCAGTAGTATGGAAAGGGTGAGCAATCAGCCCCAGGATTTT. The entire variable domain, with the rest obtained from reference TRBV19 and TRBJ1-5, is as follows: DGGITQSPKYLFRKEGQNVTLSCEQNLNHDAMYWYRQDPGQGLRLIYYSQIVNDFQKGDIAEGYSVSREKKESFPLTVTSAQKNPTAFYLCASSMERVSNQPQDFGDGTRLSIL.

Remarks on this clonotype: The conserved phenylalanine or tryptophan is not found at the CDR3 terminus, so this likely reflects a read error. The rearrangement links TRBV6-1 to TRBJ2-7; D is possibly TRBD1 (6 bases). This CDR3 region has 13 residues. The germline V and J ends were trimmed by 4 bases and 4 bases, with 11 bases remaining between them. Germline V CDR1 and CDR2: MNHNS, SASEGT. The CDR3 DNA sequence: TGTGCCAGCAGTGGGACAGCCATTTACGAGCAGTACTTA. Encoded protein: CASSGTAIYEQYL.

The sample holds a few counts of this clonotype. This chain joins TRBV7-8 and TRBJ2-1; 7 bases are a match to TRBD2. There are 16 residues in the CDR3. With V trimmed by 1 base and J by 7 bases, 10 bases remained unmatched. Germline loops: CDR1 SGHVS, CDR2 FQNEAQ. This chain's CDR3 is CASSLGYAGAGNEQFF. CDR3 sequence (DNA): TGTGCCAGCAGCTTAGGATATGCGGGAGCGGGAAATGAGCAGTTCTTC.

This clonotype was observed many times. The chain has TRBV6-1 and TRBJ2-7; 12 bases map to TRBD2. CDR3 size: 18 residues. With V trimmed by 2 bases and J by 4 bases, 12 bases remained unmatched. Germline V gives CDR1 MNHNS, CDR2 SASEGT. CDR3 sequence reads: CASSELSIRLAGVYEQYF. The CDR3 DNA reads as TGTGCCAGCAGTGAACTTAGCATCAGACTAGCGGGGGTTTACGAGCAGTACTTC.

CDR3 amino acids: CATNSAGRNQPQHF. CDR3 in DNA: TGTGCCACCAACAGCGCAGGACGCAATCAGCCCCAGCATTTT. This chain links TRBV6-1 with TRBJ1-5; D unclear. The CDR3 is made up of 14 amino acids. Germline values: CDR1 MNHNS, CDR2 SASEGT. The ends were cut back, 10 bases at V and 2 bases at J, with 15 bases in the middle.